The 2 T cell receptor beta chains below were found in one sample sequenced in a study of cytomegalovirus exposure and HLA in healthy donors. PCR employed 60 Vbeta and 13 Jbeta primers. Only in-frame clones appear in the TCRdb table, and some are missing; sequencing was by immunoSEQ multiplex PCR. The sample lists 180,000 or so clones; 65% to 80% were seen once. The specimen sequenced was PBMCs. The source is a woman under 40 in good health and CMV-seropositive.

V is TRBV10-1 and J is TRBJ2-3, with no clear D. The V gene lost 0 bases and the J gene lost 2 bases, with 12 bases spanning the gap. CDR3 size: 16 residues. The germline V gene encodes CDR1 WNHNN and CDR2 SYGVQD (reference sequence). The CDR3 bases are TGCGCCAGCAGTGAGTCATTAGCCCGCTACACAGATACGCAGTATTTT. Its translation is CASSESLARYTDTQYF.

The rearrangement joins TRBV28 to TRBJ2-7, with TRBD1 identical over 9 bases. Trimming cost V 8 bases and J 1 base; bases outside gene matches: 9. The CDR3 totals 15 residues. CDR1 is MDHEN and CDR2 is SYDVKM in the germline V gene. The CDR3 loop is CASHTHGQGSYEQYF. CDR3 nucleotide sequence: TGTGCCAGCCACACCCATGGACAGGGGTCCTACGAGCAGTACTTC.